Shown below are 9 T cell receptor beta chains from a single sample sequenced in a study of spatial heterogeneity in lung cancer. TCRdb fed the 5' RACE reads into MiXCR, producing one record per CDR3 protein. The top ten clones hold about 40% of a sample with around 89,000 distinct CDR3 sequences, about an eighth of them seen once. Time point reported: sample taken at primary tumor resection. The input material, whole RNA from tumor, nontumor lung or frozen PBMC, was sequenced unsorted. Sequences were derived from PBMCs, sampled at surgery. The receptors derive from a male donor with early-stage non-small cell lung cancer.

The chain carries TRBV20-1 and TRBJ1-5; TRBD1 aligns across 10 bases. Trimming took 1 base from V and 5 from J; bases not matched to a gene: 5. The CDR3 covers 15 residues. Germline CDR1 reads DFQATT; CDR2 reads SNEGSKA (reference sequence). CDR3 sequence: CSARAATGGHQPQHF. In DNA form, the CDR3 reads TGCAGTGCTAGAGCAGCGACAGGGGGCCATCAGCCCCAGCATTTT.

This clonotype was found a few times. The gene calls are TRBV7-3 and TRBJ2-2, with 7 bases aligning to TRBD1. CDR3 length: 16 amino acids. Losses at the gene ends were 6 bases for V and 4 bases for J; bases not matched to a gene: 11. Germline CDR1 reads SGHTA; CDR2 reads FQGTGA. As DNA, the CDR3 is TGTGCCAGCAGTCTTACAGGGGACCCGGTCACCGGGGAGCTGTTTTTT. It translates to CASSLTGDPVTGELFF.

The J gene is TRBJ2-7, the V gene TRBV10-2; 13 bases fit TRBD2. CDR1 WSHSY and CDR2 SAAADI come from the germline V gene. V was clipped by 3 bases and J by 2 bases; unmatched bases: 4. The CDR3 totals 16 residues. The CDR3 region has the DNA TGCGCCAGCAGTGACTCCGGGACTAGCGGGACCTACGAGCAGTACTTC. It yields the protein CASSDSGTSGTYEQYF.

The chain links TRBV5-6 to TRBJ2-7; D call uncertain. The CDR3 contains 13 residues. Germline CDR1 and CDR2: SGHDT and YYEEEE. V lost 2 bases to trimming and J lost 3 bases, with 9 bases between them. The CDR3 DNA sequence: TGTGCCAGCAGCTTTAAACGGAACTACGAGCAGTACTTC. Protein: CASSFKRNYEQYF.

This clonotype has only a few counts. The rearrangement joins TRBV27 to TRBJ1-6; the D gene is possibly TRBD1 (6 bases). V lost 6 bases and J lost 10, with 16 bases in between. The CDR3 has 14 residues. Germline CDR1 MNHEY, CDR2 SMNVEV (reference sequence). CDR3 sequence: CASRRTEGGSPLHF. The CDR3 DNA sequence: TGTGCCAGCAGACGGACGGAGGGGGGCTCACCCCTCCACTTT.

This clonotype was picked up a small number of times. This chain joins TRBV12-3 or TRBV12-4 and TRBJ2-7; no reliable D call. The CDR3 extends over 11 amino acids. The V gene lost 1 base and the J gene lost 7 bases, with 5 bases spanning the gap. DNA of the CDR3: TGTGCCAGCAGTTTAGGGTTTGAGCAGTACTTC. Its translation is CASSLGFEQYF.

The chain employs TRBV5-8 and TRBJ1-5, with unresolved D. V lost 1 base and J lost 9, with 11 bases in between. This CDR3 has 13 residues. CDR1 and CDR2 (germline): SGHTS, YDEGEE. CDR3 loop: CASSLIGPRPQHF. CDR3 coding DNA: TGTGCCAGCAGCTTGATAGGACCGAGGCCCCAGCATTTT.

In this sample, this clonotype turned up a few times. This chain uses TRBV27 with TRBJ2-1, with TRBD2 matching over 10 bases. This CDR3 region has 15 residues. Germline V CDR1 and CDR2: MNHEY, SMNVEV (reference sequence). With V trimmed by 3 bases and J by 7 bases, 6 bases remained unmatched. The CDR3 here is CASSFQAGGGNEQFF. In nucleotides, the CDR3 is TGTGCCAGCAGTTTTCAAGCGGGAGGGGGTAATGAGCAGTTCTTC.

In its sample, this clonotype was seen a few times. V usage is TRBV7-2 and J usage is TRBJ1-1; no clear D gene. This CDR3 is 13 amino acids long. CDR1 SGHTA and CDR2 FQGNSA come from the germline V gene. V lost 5 bases and J lost 5, with 12 bases in between. This CDR3 is CASSDGVWTEAFF. Written as DNA, the CDR3 is TGTGCCAGCAGCGACGGAGTTTGGACTGAAGCTTTCTTT.